The source of this T cell receptor beta chain is a study of cytomegalovirus exposure and HLA in healthy donors. Germline V gene data show CDR1 as SGHDT and CDR2 as YYEEEE. The CDR3 has 15 amino acids. Worth noting for this clone: The antigen is unknown.

General study findings and limits: TCR association rates varied by HLA locus in a later analysis, with DRB1 highest and HLA-C lowest.

This PCR relied on a set of 60 Vbeta primers and 13 Jbeta primers. The authors' processing: As a later analysis found, there were 60 million to 90 million unique TCR beta chains, of which some 10 million were shared. TCRdb keeps only in-frame clones here, not all; method: immunoSEQ multiplex PCR. V, J and clone size reflect that table, while D and trimming were determined from the DNA. The data show 110,000 or so clones, 74% seen once. J is TRBJ2-5 and V is TRBV5-6; no reliable D call. The J call is in doubt because the DNA end fits TRBJ2-7 better. The TCR was taken from a woman in her fifties or sixties in good health and CMV-seropositive. The sequenced sample consisted of PBMCs. The CDR3 region is CASSSQTPGWNEQYF. The CDR3 nucleotides are TGTGCCAGCAGCTCCCAAACACCGGGTTGGAACGAGCAGTACTTC.